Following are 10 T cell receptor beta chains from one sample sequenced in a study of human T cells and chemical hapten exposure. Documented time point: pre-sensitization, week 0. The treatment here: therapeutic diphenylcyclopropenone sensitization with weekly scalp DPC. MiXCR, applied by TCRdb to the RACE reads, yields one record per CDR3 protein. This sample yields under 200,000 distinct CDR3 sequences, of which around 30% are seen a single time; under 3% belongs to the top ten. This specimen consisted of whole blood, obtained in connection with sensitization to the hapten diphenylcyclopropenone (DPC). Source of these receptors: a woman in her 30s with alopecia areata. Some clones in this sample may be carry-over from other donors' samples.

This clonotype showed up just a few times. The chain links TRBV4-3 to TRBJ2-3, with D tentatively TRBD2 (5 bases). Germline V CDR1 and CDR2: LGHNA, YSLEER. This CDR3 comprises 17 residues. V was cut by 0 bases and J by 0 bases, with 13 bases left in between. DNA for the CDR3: TGCGCCAGCAGCCAAGATCTTGGTTCTAGCAGCACAGATACGCAGTATTTT. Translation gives CASSQDLGSSSTDTQYF.

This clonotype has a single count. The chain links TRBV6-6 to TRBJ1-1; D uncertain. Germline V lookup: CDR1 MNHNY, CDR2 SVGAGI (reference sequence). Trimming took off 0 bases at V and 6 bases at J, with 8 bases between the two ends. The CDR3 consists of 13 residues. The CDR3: CASSYSVGAEAFF. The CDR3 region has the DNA TGTGCCAGCAGTTACTCGGTCGGGGCTGAAGCTTTCTTT.

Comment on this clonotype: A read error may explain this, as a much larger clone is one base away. Written as DNA, the CDR3 is TGCAGTGCTAGACCCAGCAATCAGCCCCAGCGTTTT. It specifies CSARPSNQPQRF. The chain carries TRBV20-1 and TRBJ1-5; D remains unclear. The length of the CDR3 is 12 residues. In germline, CDR1 is DFQATT, CDR2 SNEGSKA (reference sequence).

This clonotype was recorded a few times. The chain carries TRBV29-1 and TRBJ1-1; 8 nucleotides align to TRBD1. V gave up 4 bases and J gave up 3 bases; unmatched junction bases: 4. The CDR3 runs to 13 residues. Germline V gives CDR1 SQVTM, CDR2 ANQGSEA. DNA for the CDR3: TGCAGCGTTGGGACAGGGCTCGACACTGAAGCTTTCTTT. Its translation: CSVGTGLDTEAFF.

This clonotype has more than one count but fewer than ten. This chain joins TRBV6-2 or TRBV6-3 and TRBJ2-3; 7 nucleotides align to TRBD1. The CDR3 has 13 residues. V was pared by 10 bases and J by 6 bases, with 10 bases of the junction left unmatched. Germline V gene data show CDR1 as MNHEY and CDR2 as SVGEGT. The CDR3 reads CATRQGAEDTQYF. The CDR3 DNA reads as TGTGCCACACGACAGGGAGCGGAGGATACGCAGTATTTT.

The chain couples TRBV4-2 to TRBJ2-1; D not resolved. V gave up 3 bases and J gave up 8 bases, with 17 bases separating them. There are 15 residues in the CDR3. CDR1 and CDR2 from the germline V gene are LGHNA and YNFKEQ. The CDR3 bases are TGTGCCAGCAGCCATACCCTAGGTACGGCCGATGAGCAGTTCTTC. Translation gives CASSHTLGTADEQFF.

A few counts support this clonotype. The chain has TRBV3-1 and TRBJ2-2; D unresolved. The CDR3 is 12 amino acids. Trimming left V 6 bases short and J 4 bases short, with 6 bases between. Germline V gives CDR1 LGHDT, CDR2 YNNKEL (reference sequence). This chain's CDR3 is CASRDSTGELFF. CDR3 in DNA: TGTGCCAGCAGGGATAGCACCGGGGAGCTGTTTTTT.

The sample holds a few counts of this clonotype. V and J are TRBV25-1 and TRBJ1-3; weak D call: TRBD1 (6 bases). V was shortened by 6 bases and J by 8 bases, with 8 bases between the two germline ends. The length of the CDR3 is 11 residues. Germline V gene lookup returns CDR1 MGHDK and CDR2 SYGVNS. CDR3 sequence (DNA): TGTGCCAGCAGACAGGGACACACCATATATTTT. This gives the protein CASRQGHTIYF.

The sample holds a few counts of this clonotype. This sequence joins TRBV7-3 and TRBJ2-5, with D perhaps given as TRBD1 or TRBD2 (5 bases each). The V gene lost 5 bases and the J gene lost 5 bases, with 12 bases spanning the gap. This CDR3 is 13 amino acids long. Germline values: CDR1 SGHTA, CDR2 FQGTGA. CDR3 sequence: CASSPGTSETQYF. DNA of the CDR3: TGTGCCAGCAGCCCCGGGACGTCGGAGACCCAGTACTTC.

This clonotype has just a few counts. For the CDR3, the DNA is TGTGCCAGCAGGGAGGGGTCTGCCCATGGTTATGGCTACACCTTC. Translating gives CASREGSAHGYGYTF. This chain connects TRBV2 to TRBJ1-2; D might be TRBD1 (5 bases). The germline V gene has CDR1 SNHLY and CDR2 FYNNEI. The V end lost 6 bases, the J end lost 5 bases, and 19 bases lay between the germline ends. CDR3 length: 15 amino acids.